These T cell receptor beta chains were read from a single sample in a study of graft-versus-host responses after intestinal transplantation. Profiled with immunoSEQ multiplex PCR; TCRdb holds only in-frame clones, not every one. The repertoire holds some 14,000 clones, with more than 75% as singletons. Sequences were derived from bone marrow, sampled less than 130 days after intestinal transplantation. These receptors were taken from a human patient who received an intestinal transplant, so some T cells may come from the graft donor. Both conserved end residues are part of each CDR3.

12	TRBV11-1	TRBJ2-1	CASSLARNEQFF
11	TRBV12-5	TRBJ2-3	CASGLSNSQYF
13	TRBV7-8	TRBJ2-7	CASSGIGSYEQYF
16	TRBV14	TRBJ1-1	CASRVDALGSATEAFF
14	TRBV10-2	TRBJ2-1	CASRSISSYNEQFF
13	TRBV19	TRBJ2-1	CASSAQTGNEQFF
14	TRBV28	TRBJ2-7	CASSPSRGGYEQYF
12	TRBV10-3	TRBJ2-5	CAISEGSKTQYF
15	TRBV15	TRBJ2-3	CATSLFGIGTDTQYF
15	TRBV6-6	TRBJ1-1	CASRYRQGGGTEAFF
14	TRBV11-2	TRBJ2-2	CASSLGQGAGELFF
21	TRBV27	TRBJ2-6	CASSLSLTGGKGLTGANVLTF
12	TRBV5-4	TRBJ2-7	CASSYDNYEQYF
15	TRBV19	TRBJ2-1	CASSLAGGMYNEQFF
17	TRBV7-3	TRBJ2-1	CASSQSLTSGANNEQFF
12	TRBV5-1	TRBJ2-5	CASSRPQETQYF
13	TRBV5-4	TRBJ2-7	CASSPGLPGEQYF
13	TRBV19	TRBJ1-2	CASSIPAVDGYTF
11	TRBV6-1	TRBJ2-1	CATGHYNEQFF
15	TRBV7-9	TRBJ2-3	CASSPDRASTDTQYF
15	TRBV19	TRBJ1-4	CASRPLGETNEKLFF
13	TRBV18	TRBJ1-2	CASSPPTGYGYTF
15	TRBV6-5	TRBJ2-7	CASSPALARPYEQYF
16	TRBV7-2	TRBJ2-3	CASSIQGGPSTDTQYF
15	TRBV9	TRBJ2-7	CASSVDLAGTYEQYF
16	TRBV5-4	TRBJ2-3	CASSLGVAGVTDTQYF
14	TRBV4-1	TRBJ1-4	CASSQRAGNEKLFF
14	TRBV4-3	TRBJ1-1	CASSQDLQGPEAFF
14	TRBV19	TRBJ1-1	CASSIGGSGTEAFF
16	TRBV6-1	TRBJ2-2	CASSERWGLDSGELFF
16	TRBV29-1	TRBJ1-4	CSVVGDGLATNEKLFF
16	TRBV13	TRBJ2-2	CASSTEAGSNTGELFF
17	TRBV5-1	TRBJ2-1	CASSLAGEGLRIYEQFF
14	TRBV9	TRBJ2-5	CASSVSGTKETQYF
13	TRBV2	TRBJ2-7	CAGTRDGEYEQYF
16	TRBV6-5	TRBJ2-7	CASSYDSIAGGSEQYF
15	TRBV6-4	TRBJ2-1	CASSDSSGSYNEQFF
13	TRBV7-2	TRBJ2-7	CASSLMGGYEQYF
13	TRBV19	TRBJ1-2	CASSPGENYGYTF
15	TRBV6-5	TRBJ2-1	CASSQREGSYNEQFF
14	TRBV18	TRBJ1-5	CASSPDTGEQPQHF